What follows is one T cell receptor beta chain and its context. No antigen is known for it. Per-base qualities were not stored, and no clone one base away is much larger. This entry comes from a study of vaccination and CD4 T cells after COVID-19 (dated by TCRdb to between 2022 and 2023). Regarding the research as a whole: Every convalescent patient had a positive nasal swab PCR test for SARS-CoV-2, with mild disease in 8 to 10 patients and severe disease in one. Six males and four females were included in the convalescent cohort, with two Hispanic individuals, seven Caucasians, two Asians and one multiracial person represented. Participants received two doses of either the Pfizer-BioNTech BNT162b2 vaccine (n=8) or the Moderna mRNA-1273 vaccine (n=2). Post-COVID blood samples from convalescent patients were collected a median of about 110 days after diagnosis, with a range of 35 to 161 days. Post-vaccine blood samples were obtained a median of about 70 days after the second vaccine dose, with a range of roughly 14 to 241 days. Culture stimuli were overlapping spike peptide pools from SARS-CoV-2 and from the common cold coronaviruses HCoV-NL63, HCoV-OC43 and HCoV-229E. In control cultures, a CEFX viral epitope pool was used as positive control, an HIV-1 Nef peptide pool was used as negative control, or no peptide was added. In some eleven COVID-19 convalescent patients and a few infection-naive healthy vaccine recipients, researchers compared the spike-specific CD4+ TCR repertoire from before mRNA vaccination with the repertoire from after.

The treatment or condition label on this specimen signifies: roughly ten-day PBMC culture with coronavirus spike peptide pools or control peptides (ViraFEST assay). The ViraFEST assay, used in the study, expanded antigen-specific T cells with peptide pools and then identified the expanded clonotypes through TCR sequencing. The positive SARS-CoV-2 PCR tests of the convalescent patients were dated from March to December 2020, before the Alpha, Beta and Delta variants emerged in the United States. More than 1.5 million PBMCs per well were cultured in IMDM with 5% human AB serum and 8.5 to 10 IU/ml IL-2, plus 10 ug/ml peptide pools. Half of the culture medium was replaced with fresh IL-2-containing medium on days 3 and 7. Once the cells had been in culture for over 9 days, the EasySep CD4+ T cell isolation kit was used to isolate CD4+ T cells by negative selection. PBMCs were separated from whole blood using Ficoll-Paque Plus gradient centrifugation and then either used fresh or cryopreserved at -140C. Each culture condition was generally run in triplicate wells.

CDR1 and CDR2 (DFQATT, SNEGSKA) derive from the germline V gene (reference sequence). Trimming at the junction amounts to 0 bases on V and 3 bases on J, and the germline ends lie 14 bases apart. The CDR3 numbers 15 residues from cysteine through phenylalanine. Just CDR3 DNA is preserved here, 45 bases in frame from base 1. Results and caveats for the whole study, not just this receptor: The study included relatively few convalescent patients and did not analyze early timepoints after natural infection. The median number of SARS-CoV-2-reactive clonotypes rose from 21 after infection to about 40 after vaccination, but the change was not significant. In convalescent patients, a median approximately 90% of post-vaccine SARS-CoV-2-reactive clones were detected only after vaccination, suggesting vaccine-specific priming. Of the vaccine-specific clones in convalescent patients, 304 of 307, or nearly all, reacted only to SARS-CoV-2 spike and did not cross-react with common cold coronaviruses.

Library preparation used PCR. TCR sequencing of DNA from cultured CD4+ T cells used the Oncomine TCR Beta short-read assay at the Johns Hopkins FTIC core. Genomic DNA was extracted from the cultured CD4+ T cells with the QIAamp micro DNA kit. The Oncomine TCR Beta libraries from cultured CD4+ T cells were pooled using unique dual indexes and then sequenced on an Illumina iSeq 100. Processing in the source paper ran as follows. Non-productive sequences were filtered out, and CDR3s that did not start with C, did not end with F or W, or were shorter than 7 amino acids were discarded. The MANAFEST web application was used to identify antigen-specific clonotypes by comparing peptide-stimulated wells against reference wells and other culture wells. For a clone to be called positive, the clone needed an FDR below 0.05, an odds ratio above 5, and a productive frequency above 0.1% in at least two of three replicate wells. Cross-reactive clonotypes were defined as significantly expanded in both SARS-CoV-2 spike wells and at least one common cold coronavirus spike condition. Levenshtein distances (stringdist) and unrooted phylogenetic trees (ape) in R version 3.6.1 were used to assess CDR3 homology. TCRdb reprocessed the public reads (quality trimming at Q25 with fastp, clone calling with MiXCR) and kept in-frame beta chains. Each CDR3 protein gets just one entry, which takes the most common genes and DNA from the rows behind it. The V and J calls, along with clone size, are taken from TCRdb and not from the paper's own processing. In all, the sample holds approximately 6,000 distinct CDR3 sequences, and 56% of those were seen once. 20% to 25% of the sample belongs to the ten largest clones.

The V and J genes are TRBV20-1 and TRBJ1-1; TRBD1 is a possible D gene, resting on 5 matching bases. Sequencing was performed on CD4+ T cells from blood, cultured in vitro. This TCR derives from a human donor who had recovered from COVID-19. The sequence in DNA is TGCAGTGCTAGAGAAGCCGGGCGGGACCACACTGAAGCTTTCTTT. This encodes CSAREAGRDHTEAFF.